This record covers a single T cell receptor beta chain. The data were taken from a study of blood T cell repertoires in COVID-19. For the study at large: From T cells, B-cell-depleted T cells, or PBMCs came the material, which was cDNA or gDNA.

V shed 3 bases, J shed 2 bases, and the junction held 10 bases outside the gene matches. Germline V gene lookup returns CDR1 SGHRS and CDR2 YFSETQ. The CDR3 is 17 amino acids. Some clones are missing from TCRdb's copy, which holds only in-frame ones; the method was immunoSEQ multiplex PCR. The sample consists of over 55,000 clones, 88% of them appearing once. The receptor's source is a human donor in a cohort sampled during active COVID-19. The sequencing input was peripheral blood. The V call is TRBV5-1, the J call TRBJ2-4; 8 bases fit TRBD1. CDR3 DNA: TGCGCCAGCAGCTCCACCCAGGGGGCGCGTTCCAAAAACATTCAGTACTTC. The encoded protein is CASSSTQGARSKNIQYF. The variable domain in full, completed from reference TRBV5-1 and TRBJ2-4, reads KAGVTQTPRYLIKTRGQQVTLSCSPISGHRSVSWYQQTPGQGLQFLFEYFSETQRNKGNFPGRFSGRQFSNSRSEMNVSTLELGDSALYLCASSSTQGARSKNIQYFGAGTRLSVL.